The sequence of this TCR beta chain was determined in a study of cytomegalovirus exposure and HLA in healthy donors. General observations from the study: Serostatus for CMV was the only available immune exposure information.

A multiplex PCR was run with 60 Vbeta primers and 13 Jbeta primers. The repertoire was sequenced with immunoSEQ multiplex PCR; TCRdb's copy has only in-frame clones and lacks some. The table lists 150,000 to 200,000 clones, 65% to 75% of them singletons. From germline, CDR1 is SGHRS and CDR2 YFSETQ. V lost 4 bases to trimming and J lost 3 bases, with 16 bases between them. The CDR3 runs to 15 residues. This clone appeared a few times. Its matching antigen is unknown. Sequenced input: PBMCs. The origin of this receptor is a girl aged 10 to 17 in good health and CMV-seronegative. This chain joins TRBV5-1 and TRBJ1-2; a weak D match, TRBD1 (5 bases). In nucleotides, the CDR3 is TGCGCCAGCAGCCCAGGACACCAAGGGGACTATGGCTACACCTTC. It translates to CASSPGHQGDYGYTF.